The sequence of this TCR beta chain was determined in a study of early T cells in non-severe SARS-CoV-2 infection. At the level of the study: Chains were not paired, and sequencing was done on bulk RNA from unsorted whole blood.

The CDR3 runs 13 residues. V was trimmed by 6 bases and J by 2 bases, leaving 8 bases between them. From germline, CDR1 is MNHNS and CDR2 SASEGT. TCRdb passed the 5' RACE reads through MiXCR, listing each CDR3 protein once. The table lists about 55,000 distinct CDR3 sequences, 15% of them singletons, with more than 8% in the top ten. The chain employs TRBV6-1 and TRBJ2-1, with D perhaps given as TRBD1 or TRBD2 (6 bases each). The material sequenced was whole blood, taken at baseline. This TCR came from an adult who was a healthcare worker with PCR-confirmed SARS-CoV-2 infection or an uninfected control (not recorded which). Here the CDR3 DNA reads TGTGCCAGCAGGGAGGGGGCCTACAATGAGCAGTTCTTC. It encodes CASREGAYNEQFF.